The 14 T cell receptor beta chains reported below all come from one sample, sequenced in a study of siplizumab effects on memory and regulatory T cells. TCRdb's table, derived via immunoSEQ multiplex PCR, lists solely in-frame clones and lacks some. The sample has approximately 92,000 clones, about 94% seen once. Sequencing was done on a sample of non-Treg CD4+ T cells sorted from blood. Receptor source: a human donor in good health.

The J gene is TRBJ2-3, the V gene TRBV7-3, with 7 nucleotides matching TRBD1. The germline CDR1 and CDR2 sequences are SGHTA and FQGTGA. CDR3 length equals 14 residues. The V segment lost 4 bases and the J segment 4 bases; nucleotides outside the gene matches: 5. The CDR3: CASSSGQTADTQYF. The CDR3 DNA is TGTGCCAGCAGCTCGGGACAGACCGCAGATACGCAGTATTTT.

This sequence joins TRBV5-1 and TRBJ2-3; TRBD2 aligns across 7 bases. CDR1 SGHRS and CDR2 YFSETQ come from the germline V gene. The V and J ends lost 0 bases and 4 bases, in that order; junction bases with no gene match: 5. The CDR3 loop spans 15 amino acids. The CDR3 sequence: CASSLGGGPSDTQYF. The CDR3 DNA follows: TGCGCCAGCAGCTTGGGCGGGGGACCCTCAGATACGCAGTATTTT.

The gene calls are TRBV12-2 and TRBJ1-5; TRBD1 is the table's D call and was not checked against the DNA. TRBV12-2 is a documented pseudogene. The CDR3 is 13 residues long. The CDR3 reads CASLIQGTQPQHF. The CDR3 region has the DNA TGTGCAAGTTTAATACAGGGGACACAGCCCCAGCATTTT.

The chain couples TRBV19 to TRBJ1-2; tentatively, D is TRBD1 (5 bases). The CDR3 runs 16 residues. Trimming took 5 bases from V and 4 from J, leaving 20 bases between them. From germline, CDR1 is LNHDA and CDR2 SQIVND (reference sequence). Here the CDR3 DNA reads TGTGCCAGTAGTCCCCGTGGAGGGGACGCCTCCTATGGCTACACCTTC. Residues: CASSPRGGDASYGYTF.

This clone appeared once. V is TRBV5-3 and J is TRBJ2-1; 11 bases line up with TRBD2. TRBV5-3 is an ORF; its function is uncertain. V shed 1 base, J shed 9 bases, and the junction held 12 bases outside the gene matches. The CDR3 spans 17 residues. The CDR3 is CARSLSVSGTSGPEQFF. The DNA for the CDR3 is TGTGCCAGAAGCTTGTCGGTTTCGGGGACTAGCGGTCCTGAGCAGTTCTTC.

The J gene is TRBJ2-3, the V gene TRBV11-3; no firm D call. CDR1 SGHNT and CDR2 YENEEA come from the germline V gene. The CDR3 has 13 residues. V was shortened by 5 bases and J by 6 bases, with 12 bases between the two germline ends. The CDR3 DNA reads as TGTGCCAGCAGCCGTGTCCATGGGGATACGCAGTATTTT. It yields the protein CASSRVHGDTQYF.

The gene calls are TRBV25-1 and TRBJ2-7, with 7 bases identical to TRBD1. Germline V gene lookup returns CDR1 MGHDK and CDR2 SYGVNS. This CDR3 region has 15 residues. The trim removed 1 base at V and 0 bases at J, leaving 3 bases unmatched. CDR3 region: CASSESGTASYEQYF. The CDR3 nucleotides read TGTGCCAGCAGTGAATCGGGGACAGCCTCCTACGAGCAGTACTTC.

The V gene is TRBV30, the J gene TRBJ2-7; D is possibly TRBD2 (6 bases). Germline V gives CDR1 GTSNPN, CDR2 SVGIG (reference sequence). V was clipped by 4 bases and J by 5 bases, with 12 bases between them. This CDR3 is built from 12 residues. Written as DNA, the CDR3 is TGTGCCTGGACCATTGGAGGGAACGAGCAGTACTTC. It yields the protein CAWTIGGNEQYF.

This chain links TRBV19 with TRBJ2-1, with 8 bases identical to TRBD2. After removal of 9 bases from V and 8 bases from J, the junction contained 18 bases not matched to a gene. The CDR3 covers 16 residues. Germline V gene lookup returns CDR1 LNHDA and CDR2 SQIVND (reference sequence). The DNA of the CDR3 is TGTGCCAGCTCTTACGGAAGCGGGAGTAGGAAGGATGAGCAGTTCTTC. It encodes CASSYGSGSRKDEQFF.

V usage is TRBV7-2 and J usage is TRBJ2-2; tentatively, D is TRBD2 (5 bases). Trimming removed 4 bases from V and 6 bases from J, with 21 bases in between. The CDR3 runs 17 residues. Looked up from germline, CDR1 is SGHTA and CDR2 is FQGNSA. The CDR3 reads CASSSPWGSETPGELFF. The CDR3 region has the DNA TGTGCCAGCAGCTCCCCCTGGGGTAGCGAGACTCCCGGGGAGCTGTTTTTT. Based on the CDR3 plus reference TRBV7-2 and TRBJ2-2, the full variable domain is GAGVSQSPSNKVTEKGKDVELRCDPISGHTALYWYRQSLGQGLEFLIYFQGNSAPDKSGLPSDRFSAERTGGSVSTLTIQRTQQEDSAVYLCASSSPWGSETPGELFFGEGSRLTVL.

This chain joins TRBV7-9 and TRBJ2-1, with D uncertain. The CDR3 loop spans 15 amino acids. CDR1 and CDR2 (germline): SEHNR, FQNEAQ (reference sequence). Between the trimmed V and J ends, which lost 5 bases and 8 bases, there was a span of 19 bases. CDR3 DNA: TGTGCCAGCAGCCCCTTTTTCGGGTTAGGACATGAGCAGTTCTTC. The encoded protein is CASSPFFGLGHEQFF.

The V call is TRBV7-8, the J call TRBJ1-5; no clear D gene. V lost 1 base and J 6 bases, leaving 13 bases between the germline ends. The germline gives CDR1 SGHVS, CDR2 FQNEAQ. The CDR3 totals 15 residues. CDR3 bases: TGTGCCAGCAGCTTAGGGTCCTCAGGAGGTCAGCCCCAGCATTTT. Translating gives CASSLGSSGGQPQHF.

The V call is TRBV5-6, the J call TRBJ2-2; 12 bases fit TRBD2. The CDR3 spans 17 residues. Trimming took 3 bases from V and 2 from J; bases not matched to a gene: 5. Germline CDR1 SGHDT, CDR2 YYEEEE. As DNA, the CDR3 is TGTGCCAGCAGCTGGGCGGGACTAGCGGGTAACACCGGGGAGCTGTTTTTT. The encoded protein is CASSWAGLAGNTGELFF.

This clone turned up a few times. The chain couples TRBV7-9 to TRBJ1-5, with TRBD1 as a possible D gene (5 bases). Germline lookup yields CDR1 SEHNR and CDR2 FQNEAQ (reference sequence). V was shortened by 3 bases and J by 4 bases, with 7 bases between the two germline ends. CDR3 length: 13 amino acids. CDR3 residues: CASSFQGNQPQHF. The CDR3 coding sequence is TGTGCCAGCAGCTTCCAGGGAAATCAGCCCCAGCATTTT.